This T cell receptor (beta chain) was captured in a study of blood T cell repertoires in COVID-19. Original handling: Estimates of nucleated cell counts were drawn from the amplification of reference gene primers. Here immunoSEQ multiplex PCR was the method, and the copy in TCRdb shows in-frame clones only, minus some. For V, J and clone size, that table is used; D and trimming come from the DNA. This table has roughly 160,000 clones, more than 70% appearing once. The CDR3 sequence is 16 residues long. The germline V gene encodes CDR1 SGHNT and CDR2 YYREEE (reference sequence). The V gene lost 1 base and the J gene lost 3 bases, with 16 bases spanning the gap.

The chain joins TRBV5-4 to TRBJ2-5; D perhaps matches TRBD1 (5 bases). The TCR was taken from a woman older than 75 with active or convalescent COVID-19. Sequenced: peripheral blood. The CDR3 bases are TGTGCCAGCAGCTTGTTGCAGGGAAGGATGGAAGAGACCCAGTACTTC. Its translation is CASSLLQGRMEETQYF.